This T cell receptor beta chain originates from a study of CD8 T cells in Susac syndrome. A quantity of about 0.5 to 1 ug RNA underwent reverse transcription using random hexamers. immunoSEQ multiplex PCR amplified TCR beta CDR3 across 54 Vbeta, 13 Jbeta. Each CDR3 protein gets one entry after TCRdb re-called the immunoSEQ multiplex PCR reads with MiXCR. The data show some 220,000 distinct CDR3 sequences, with 95% seen just once and roughly 0.09% held by the top ten. CDR3 length: 16 amino acids. Germline V gene sequence: CDR1 MNHEY, CDR2 SMNVEV (reference sequence). Trimming took 6 bases from V and 3 from J, leaving 20 bases between them. Study-level points and caveats: TCR sequencing and HLA analysis covered a relatively small number of individuals.

Of note for this clonotype: Its matching antigen is unknown.

The rearrangement joins TRBV27 to TRBJ1-2, with unresolved D. The sequence was obtained from a human donor with multiple sclerosis. Sequenced material: CD4+ T cells from PBMCs. The CDR3 coding sequence is TGTGCCAGCAGAGAGGGCTCCAGGCGTACTTACTATGGCTACACCTTC. As protein: CASREGSRRTYYGYTF.